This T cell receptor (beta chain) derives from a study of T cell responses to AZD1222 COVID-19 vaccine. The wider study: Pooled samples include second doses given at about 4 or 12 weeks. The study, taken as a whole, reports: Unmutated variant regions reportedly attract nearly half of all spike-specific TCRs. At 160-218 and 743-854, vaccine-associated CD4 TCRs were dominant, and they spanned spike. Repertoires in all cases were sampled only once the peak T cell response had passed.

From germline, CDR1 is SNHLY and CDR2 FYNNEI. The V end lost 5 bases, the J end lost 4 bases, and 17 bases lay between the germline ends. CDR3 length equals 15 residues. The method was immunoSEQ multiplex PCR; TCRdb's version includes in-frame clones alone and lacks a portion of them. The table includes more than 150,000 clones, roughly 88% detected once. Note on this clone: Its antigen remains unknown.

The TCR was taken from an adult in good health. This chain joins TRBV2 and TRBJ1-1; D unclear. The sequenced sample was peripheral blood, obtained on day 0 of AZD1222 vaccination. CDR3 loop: CASSIETTVATEAFF. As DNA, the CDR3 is TGTGCCAGCAGTATCGAGACAACTGTGGCCACTGAAGCTTTCTTT.